This is a list of T cell receptor beta chains from one sample in a study of blood T cell repertoires in COVID-19. Clones were sequenced by immunoSEQ multiplex PCR, and TCRdb holds only the in-frame ones, with some missing. The table shows under 300,000 clones, with 60% to 75% occurring only once. Material for sequencing was peripheral blood. The receptor set was obtained from a woman at least 80 years old with acute or convalescent COVID-19. Each CDR3 is given with its conserved first and last residue. D genes are given only for firm matches. Rows may omit the clone size; those that give it use once, few, many or a size class.

V: TRBV7-2; D: TRBD2; J: TRBJ2-7; size: -; CDR3: CASSLALLAGVSPHEQYF; DNA: TGTGCCAGCAGCTTAGCGTTACTAGCGGGAGTAAGCCCCCACGAGCAGTACTTC
V: TRBV3-1/TRBV3-2; D: TRBD1; J: TRBJ1-1; size: -; CDR3: CASRPDRVNTEAFF; DNA: TGTGCCAGCAGGCCGGACAGGGTGAACACTGAAGCTTTCTTT
V: TRBV11-2; D: -; J: TRBJ1-1; size: -; CDR3: CASSYQASEAFF; DNA: TGTGCCAGCAGCTACCAGGCCTCAGAAGCTTTCTTT
V: TRBV6-5; D: TRBD1; J: TRBJ1-2; size: -; CDR3: CASSRGQGVNYGYTF; DNA: TGTGCCAGCAGCCGGGGACAGGGGGTAAACTATGGCTACACCTTC
V: TRBV30; D: TRBD2; J: TRBJ2-3; size: -; CDR3: CAFLTSGYGTDTQYF; DNA: TGTGCCTTCCTTACTAGCGGGTACGGGACAGATACGCAGTATTTT
V: TRBV5-1; D: TRBD1; J: TRBJ1-3; size: few; CDR3: CASSLAGGRGNTIYF; DNA: TGCGCCAGCAGCTTGGCAGGGGGAAGGGGAAACACCATATATTTT
V: TRBV27; D: -; J: TRBJ1-6; size: -; CDR3: CASRNRFSSYNSPLHF; DNA: TGTGCCAGCAGGAATCGATTTAGCTCCTATAATTCACCCCTCCACTTT
V: TRBV5-5; D: -; J: TRBJ1-2; size: few; CDR3: CASSNNQGRHGYTF; DNA: TGTGCCAGCAGTAACAACCAGGGGCGGCATGGCTACACCTTC
V: TRBV25-1; D: TRBD2; J: TRBJ2-3; size: -; CDR3: CASRPSGGSTDTQYF; DNA: TGTGCCAGCAGACCTAGCGGGGGCAGCACAGATACGCAGTATTTT
V: TRBV3-1/TRBV3-2; D: TRBD2; J: TRBJ2-1; size: -; CDR3: CASSSRDYSYNEQFF; DNA: TGTGCCAGCAGCTCCCGGGACTACTCCTACAATGAGCAGTTCTTC
V: TRBV7-3; D: TRBD2; J: TRBJ2-3; size: -; CDR3: CASSQGRTSGGAVPDTQYF; DNA: TGTGCCAGCAGCCAAGGCCGGACTAGCGGGGGGGCGGTGCCAGATACGCAGTATTTT
V: TRBV3-1/TRBV3-2; D: -; J: TRBJ2-3; size: -; CDR3: CASSQSGGTDTQYF; DNA: TGTGCCAGCAGCCAAAGCGGAGGCACAGATACGCAGTATTTT
V: TRBV27; D: TRBD1; J: TRBJ1-4; size: -; CDR3: CASSFAGGTNEKLFF; DNA: TGTGCCAGCAGCTTCGCAGGGGGAACTAATGAAAAACTGTTTTTT
V: TRBV7-9; D: -; J: TRBJ1-6; size: many; CDR3: CASSLDYSPLHF; DNA: TGTGCCAGCAGCTTGGACTATTCACCCCTCCACTTT
V: TRBV5-1; D: TRBD1; J: TRBJ2-7; size: -; CDR3: CASSRTGTYEQYF; DNA: TGCGCCAGCTCCAGGACAGGGACCTACGAGCAGTACTTC
V: TRBV5-1; D: TRBD1; J: TRBJ2-7; size: -; CDR3: CASSVGQGAYEQYF; DNA: TGCGCCAGCAGCGTAGGACAGGGGGCTTACGAGCAGTACTTC
V: TRBV29-1; D: -; J: TRBJ1-1; size: once; CDR3: CSAHHGGDTEAFF; DNA: TGCAGCGCCCATCACGGAGGGGACACTGAAGCTTTCTTT
V: TRBV9; D: TRBD1; J: TRBJ1-2; size: many; CDR3: CASSVVGGGPTGRSWGYTF; DNA: TGTGCCAGCAGCGTAGTAGGAGGAGGGCCGACAGGGAGGTCGTGGGGCTACACCTTC
V: TRBV11-2; D: TRBD1; J: TRBJ1-1; size: -; CDR3: CASSRNRGLDLSTEAFF; DNA: TGTGCCAGCAGCCGAAACAGGGGGCTGGATTTGAGCACTGAAGCTTTCTTT
V: TRBV6-1; D: TRBD1; J: TRBJ1-1; size: -; CDR3: CASSDDRDTEAFF; DNA: TGTGCCAGCAGTGACGACAGGGACACTGAAGCTTTCTTT
V: TRBV5-1; D: -; J: TRBJ1-5; size: -; CDR3: CASSLGGPDQPQHF; DNA: TGCGCCAGCAGCTTGGGAGGGCCCGATCAGCCCCAGCATTTT
V: TRBV21-1; D: -; J: TRBJ1-5; size: -; CDR3: CASREPPTVPGRPQHF; DNA: TGTGCCAGCAGGGAGCCCCCGACAGTACCTGGGCGGCCCCAGCATTTT
V: TRBV5-1; D: TRBD1; J: TRBJ2-3; size: -; CDR3: CASSSMDRETDTQYF; DNA: TGCGCCAGCAGCTCGATGGACAGGGAAACAGATACGCAGTATTTT
V: TRBV5-1; D: TRBD2; J: TRBJ2-3; size: -; CDR3: CASSAGLLAGGDTQYF; DNA: TGCGCCAGCAGCGCCGGCCTACTAGCGGGAGGAGATACGCAGTATTTT
V: TRBV5-6; D: -; J: TRBJ2-5; size: -; CDR3: CASSFRSSGGKTQYF; DNA: TGTGCCAGCAGCTTCCGATCATCAGGGGGGAAGACCCAGTACTTC
V: TRBV29-1; D: -; J: TRBJ1-1; size: -; CDR3: CTHFDPGTEAFF; DNA: TGCACCCACTTCGACCCGGGCACTGAAGCTTTCTTT
V: TRBV18; D: -; J: TRBJ1-5; size: few; CDR3: CASSPGQNQPQHF; DNA: TGTGCCAGCTCCCCTGGGCAAAATCAGCCCCAGCATTTT
V: TRBV6-5; D: TRBD1; J: TRBJ2-7; size: -; CDR3: CASSYSGQGYEQYF; DNA: TGTGCCAGCAGTTACTCGGGACAGGGCTACGAGCAGTACTTC
V: TRBV6-5; D: TRBD1; J: TRBJ1-6; size: once; CDR3: CATEGQGWYNSPLHF; DNA: TGTGCCACAGAGGGACAGGGCTGGTATAATTCACCCCTCCACTTT